These 24 T cell receptor beta chains originate from one sample sequenced in a study of cytomegalovirus exposure and HLA in healthy donors. PCR employed 60 Vbeta and 13 Jbeta primers. Measured with immunoSEQ multiplex PCR; TCRdb has only the in-frame clones, and not every one. The sample gives under 150,000 clones, 60% to 85% of which show up once; about 3.5% is in the top ten. Sequencing input: PBMCs. The receptors were sampled from a man aged 30 to 39 in good health and CMV-seronegative.

The V gene is TRBV6-5, the J gene TRBJ2-7, with 7 bases matching TRBD2. The J segment lost 4 bases and the V segment lost 6 bases, leaving 12 bases of the junction unmatched. Germline V lookup: CDR1 MNHEY, CDR2 SVGAGI. The CDR3 sequence is 15 residues long. CDR3 protein: CASRHRSSGLYEQYF. The CDR3 nucleotides read TGTGCCAGCAGGCACCGGTCTAGCGGATTATACGAGCAGTACTTC.

With respect to this clone: At one end, the junction sequence differs from germline, possibly due to a read error. The rearrangement uses TRBV28 and TRBJ2-5; 7 bases agree with TRBD1. The CDR3 is made up of 16 amino acids. Germline values: CDR1 MDHEN, CDR2 SYDVKM. The CDR3 DNA is TGTGCCAACAGTCCACGGACAGGCTGGTCGGAGGAGACCCAGTACTTC. Residues: CANSPRTGWSEETQYF.

The gene calls are TRBV19 and TRBJ2-3; D possibly corresponds to TRBD2 (6 bases). From germline, CDR1 is LNHDA and CDR2 SQIVND (reference sequence). The V gene lost 3 bases and the J gene lost 4 bases, with 11 bases spanning the gap. This CDR3 comprises 14 residues. CDR3 region: CASSIIGGADTQYF. CDR3 bases: TGTGCCAGTAGTATCATCGGAGGGGCAGATACGCAGTATTTT. Based on the CDR3 plus reference TRBV19 and TRBJ2-3, the full variable domain is DGGITQSPKYLFRKEGQNVTLSCEQNLNHDAMYWYRQDPGQGLRLIYYSQIVNDFQKGDIAEGYSVSREKKESFPLTVTSAQKNPTAFYLCASSIIGGADTQYFGPGTRLTVL.

This chain connects TRBV19 to TRBJ1-1; TRBD1 agrees at 8 bases. Germline V gives CDR1 LNHDA, CDR2 SQIVND (reference sequence). The CDR3 extends over 17 amino acids. The V gene end was trimmed by 6 bases and the J gene end by 1 base; junction bases not matched to a gene: 13. CDR3 amino acids: CASSPWGTGVKNTEAFF. In nucleotides, the CDR3 is TGTGCCAGTAGCCCCTGGGGGACAGGAGTTAAGAACACTGAAGCTTTCTTT. Full variable domain (outside the CDR3, taken from reference TRBV19 and TRBJ1-1): DGGITQSPKYLFRKEGQNVTLSCEQNLNHDAMYWYRQDPGQGLRLIYYSQIVNDFQKGDIAEGYSVSREKKESFPLTVTSAQKNPTAFYLCASSPWGTGVKNTEAFFGQGTRLTVV.

This chain uses TRBV7-3 with TRBJ2-6; TRBD2 is a possible D gene (6 bases). Trimming took off 5 bases at V and 1 base at J, with 15 bases between the two ends. The CDR3 is made up of 17 amino acids. Germline CDR1 reads SGHTA; CDR2 reads FQGTGA. The DNA for the CDR3 is TGTGCCAGCAGCACGGGACTGGCCTTTTCTGGGGCCAACGTCCTGACTTTC. The encoded protein is CASSTGLAFSGANVLTF.

This clone was seen more than once but under ten times. The CDR3 region has the DNA TGTGCCAGCAGTTACTCGACGGCAGGGGGAAATGGCTACACCTTC. Translating gives CASSYSTAGGNGYTF. The J gene is TRBJ1-2, the V gene TRBV6-5; 7 bases align to TRBD1. Germline V gene data show CDR1 as MNHEY and CDR2 as SVGAGI. The CDR3 extends over 15 amino acids. With 0 bases clipped from V and 6 bases from J, the junction kept 7 bases outside the gene matches.

The chain recombines TRBV5-1 with TRBJ1-2; 7 bases align to TRBD1. The J segment lost 4 bases and the V segment lost 4 bases, leaving 7 bases of the junction unmatched. This CDR3 is built from 14 residues. Germline V gene lookup returns CDR1 SGHRS and CDR2 YFSETQ. CDR3 in amino acids: CASSRLGDSYGYTF. CDR3 DNA: TGCGCCAGCAGCCGCCTGGGGGACAGCTATGGCTACACCTTC.

This clone was seen just once. The chain is built from TRBV7-9 and TRBJ2-3; 7 nucleotides line up with TRBD1. The J segment lost 5 bases and the V segment lost 8 bases, leaving 22 bases of the junction unmatched. The germline CDR1 and CDR2 sequences are SEHNR and FQNEAQ (reference sequence). The CDR3 runs 18 residues. The CDR3 is CASRRQGAYLESGDTQYF. The CDR3 DNA reads TGTGCCAGCCGCAGACAGGGAGCTTACTTAGAATCGGGAGATACGCAGTATTTT.

The chain combines TRBV6-6 with TRBJ2-5; 7 bases match TRBD1. The tail of the sequence fits TRBJ2-7 better, so the J call may be wrong. The CDR3 length is 14 residues. Germline V lookup: CDR1 MNHNY, CDR2 SVGAGI (reference sequence). DNA for the CDR3: TGTGCCAGCCACACTAGGGACAGAACCTACGAGCAGTACTTC. Amino acids: CASHTRDRTYEQYF.

This sequence joins TRBV7-9 and TRBJ2-7; TRBD2 aligns across 14 bases. The germline V gene encodes CDR1 SEHNR and CDR2 FQNEAQ (reference sequence). The ends lost 5 bases at V and 5 bases at J; junction bases unmatched: 8. The CDR3 has 16 residues. For the CDR3, the DNA is TGTGCCAGCAGCCAGGGACTAGCGGGAGATAACAACGAGCAGTACTTC. Its translation: CASSQGLAGDNNEQYF. The full variable domain, completed using reference TRBV7-9 and TRBJ2-7, is DTGVSQNPRHKITKRGQNVTFRCDPISEHNRLYWYRQTLGQGPEFLTYFQNEAQLEKSRLLSDRFSAERPKGSFSTLEIQRTEQGDSAMYLCASSQGLAGDNNEQYFGPGTRLTVT.

V and J are TRBV18 and TRBJ2-7; D is ambiguous. The CDR3 runs to 12 residues. The germline V gene has CDR1 KGHSH and CDR2 LQKENI. The V end lost 2 bases, the J end lost 5 bases, and 7 bases lay between the germline ends. The DNA for the CDR3 is TGTGCCAGCTCACCAACTCACGACGAGCAGTACTTC. This gives the protein CASSPTHDEQYF.

The rearrangement uses TRBV30 and TRBJ2-7, with 7 bases that match TRBD1. The V and J ends lost 3 bases and 2 bases, in that order; junction bases with no gene match: 7. This CDR3 spans 14 amino acids. Germline lookup yields CDR1 GTSNPN and CDR2 SVGIG (reference sequence). CDR3 coding DNA: TGTGCCTGGAGAACAGGGGCAGGCGCCTACGAGCAGTACTTC. As protein: CAWRTGAGAYEQYF.

V gene TRBV28 combines with J gene TRBJ1-4; D gene uncertain. The CDR3 is made up of 10 amino acids. The ends were cut back, 6 bases at V and 12 bases at J, with 8 bases in the middle. Germline CDR1 and CDR2: MDHEN and SYDVKM. CDR3 loop: CASSRSELFF. The CDR3 nucleotides are TGTGCCAGCAGCCGGTCGGAACTGTTTTTT.

The rearrangement joins TRBV6-6 to TRBJ1-2, with 7 bases identical to TRBD1. CDR1 is MNHNY, CDR2 SVGAGI, per germline (reference sequence). The CDR3 sequence is 12 residues long. Trimming cost V 4 bases and J 8 bases; bases outside gene matches: 4. This chain's CDR3 is CASSFGQDGYTF. The CDR3 DNA sequence: TGTGCCAGCAGTTTCGGACAGGACGGCTACACCTTC.

There are a few counts of this clone. The gene calls are TRBV6-5 and TRBJ2-2; TRBD1 matches 8 bases. The germline V gene has CDR1 MNHEY and CDR2 SVGAGI. This CDR3 region has 15 residues. With V trimmed by 4 bases and J by 3 bases, 4 bases remained unmatched. The CDR3 loop reads CASSLTGDHTGELFF. The DNA for the CDR3 is TGTGCCAGCAGTTTGACAGGGGACCACACCGGGGAGCTGTTTTTT.

The V call is TRBV9, the J call TRBJ2-1; D gene ambiguous. Per germline, CDR1 SGDLS and CDR2 YYNGEE. The CDR3 extends over 15 amino acids. V was pared by 0 bases and J by 0 bases, with 7 bases between. The CDR3 DNA is TGTGCCAGCAGCGTAGACCTCAGCTCCTACAATGAGCAGTTCTTC. Translated: CASSVDLSSYNEQFF. Full variable domain (remainder filled in from reference TRBV9 and TRBJ2-1): DSGVTQTPKHLITATGQRVTLRCSPRSGDLSVYWYQQSLDQGLQFLIQYYNGEERAKGNILERFSAQQFPDLHSELNLSSLELGDSALYFCASSVDLSSYNEQFFGPGTRLTVL.

This chain joins TRBV30 and TRBJ2-1, with no clear D. CDR1 is GTSNPN and CDR2 is SVGIG in the germline V gene (reference sequence). The CDR3 consists of 12 residues. Between the trimmed V and J ends, which lost 6 bases and 0 bases, there was a span of 6 bases. CDR3 loop: CACWSSYNEQFF. CDR3 in DNA: TGTGCCTGTTGGAGCTCCTACAATGAGCAGTTCTTC.

This clone was detected a few times. The chain recombines TRBV27 with TRBJ2-1; TRBD2 matches 12 bases. The V gene end was trimmed by 3 bases and the J gene end by 6 bases; junction bases not matched to a gene: 6. The CDR3 extends over 16 amino acids. Germline V gene sequence: CDR1 MNHEY, CDR2 SMNVEV (reference sequence). Here the CDR3 DNA reads TGTGCCAGCAGTTTCCCGACTAGCGGGAGCCCCAATGAGCAGTTCTTC. Translating it yields CASSFPTSGSPNEQFF.

This chain connects TRBV5-4 to TRBJ1-1; the match to TRBD1 covers 7 bases. V lost 1 base and J lost 3; bases outside the gene matches: 3. From germline, CDR1 is SGHNT and CDR2 YYREEE (reference sequence). The CDR3 consists of 14 residues. The CDR3 loop reads CASSLKGGDTEAFF. The CDR3 nucleotides read TGTGCCAGCAGCTTGAAAGGGGGCGACACTGAAGCTTTCTTT.

Comment on this clone: A read error may account for a junction end that differs from germline. This sample also contains other DNA sequences that code for the same CDR3. The chain carries TRBV10-3 and TRBJ2-4, with TRBD2 matching 7 bases. The CDR3 covers 14 residues. CDR1 is ENHRY, CDR2 SYGVKD, per germline. CDR3: CATHPAGAENIQYF. The DNA of the CDR3 is TGTGCCACCCACCCGGCGGGAGCCGAAAACATTCAGTACTTC.

This chain links TRBV7-7 with TRBJ2-2, with D possibly being TRBD2 (6 bases). The V end lost 5 bases, the J end lost 5 bases, and 15 bases lay between the germline ends. Germline V lookup: CDR1 SSHAT, CDR2 FNYEAQ (reference sequence). The CDR3 contains 15 residues. The CDR3 sequence: CASSPRAGRTGELFF. The CDR3 DNA reads TGTGCCAGCAGCCCTCGGGCGGGACGAACCGGGGAGCTGTTTTTT.

The chain has TRBV9 and TRBJ2-2; the match to TRBD1 covers 10 bases. V dropped 2 bases and J dropped 5; count of bases not matched to a gene: 3. Germline V gives CDR1 SGDLS, CDR2 YYNGEE. The CDR3 has 15 residues. The CDR3 reads CASSVGQGWTGELFF. In DNA form, the CDR3 reads TGTGCCAGCAGCGTGGGACAGGGGTGGACCGGGGAGCTGTTTTTT.

The V gene is TRBV5-1, the J gene TRBJ2-3; tentatively, D is TRBD1 (6 bases). CDR1 and CDR2 (germline): SGHRS, YFSETQ. Trimming shortened V by 0 bases and J by 0 bases, and 11 bases separated the two germline ends. This CDR3 has 16 amino acids. CDR3 nucleotide sequence: TGCGCCAGCAGCTTGGCGATACAGGGAAGCACAGATACGCAGTATTTT. Translated, it gives CASSLAIQGSTDTQYF.

This chain joins TRBV6-1 and TRBJ2-2; D ambiguous. V was shortened by 5 bases and J by 6 bases, with 10 bases between the two germline ends. The CDR3 totals 13 residues. CDR1 and CDR2 from the germline V gene are MNHNS and SASEGT. In DNA form, the CDR3 reads TGTGCCAGCAGTCTCGGGTTTTCCGGGGAGCTGTTTTTT. Residues: CASSLGFSGELFF.